This TCR beta chain comes out of a study of OX40 agonist ivuxolimab in advanced cancers. For context, the study as a whole: Ivuxolimab was an agonistic, fully human IgG2 monoclonal antibody directed against OX40 (CD134), a costimulatory receptor. Intravenous ivuxolimab was administered to patients every 2 weeks at six dose levels: 0.01, 0.1, 0.3, 1.5, 3 and 10 mg/kg. Among the 50 to 55 dose-escalation patients, about 19 had hepatocellular carcinoma, around 15 melanoma, 9 renal cell carcinoma and 9 head and neck cancer. In the dose-escalation cohort, 75% to 85% of patients were male, and the mean age was approximately 60 years with a range of roughly 23 to 79. Patients were allowed to have had prior anti-PD-1, anti-PD-L1 or anti-CTLA-4 therapy, and around 43% of the dose-escalation patients had been treated with checkpoint inhibitors. Partial responses occurred in three dose-escalation patients: two with cutaneous melanoma and one with hepatocellular carcinoma. The point of sequencing TCRbeta in the periphery was to test whether ivuxolimab changed TCR sequence diversity and drove clonal T-cell expansion. The paper reports the monotherapy dose-escalation portion (N of about 47 patients) of the phase I ivuxolimab trial. The full study reports these points: After ivuxolimab, CD8+ T cells had more expanded clones than CD4+ T cells on average. At doses of 0.1 to 3.0 mg/kg, clonal expansion of both CD4+ and CD8+ T cells in blood was seen between baseline and week 6. The antigen specificity of the clonally expanded peripheral T cells was not determined. Low levels of normalized T-cell clonal expansion were also seen in some patients who did not respond. Partial responders in the 0.1-3.0 mg/kg groups had among the lowest normalized peripheral clonal expansion, especially among CD8+ T cells.

Genomic DNA was isolated from the sorted cells so that the TCRbeta CDR3 region could be sequenced. The immunoSEQ Assay was used for sequencing of TCRbeta CDR3 regions. This immuneACCESS table, as held by TCRdb, lists in-frame sequences with V and J called but not all clones. Of the missing ones, under half trace to an unresolved V gene in checked studies; the others have no known cause. The sample includes around 60,000 clones, with 70% to 90% observed a single time. The top ten clones comprise more than 1.5% of the sample. Patients with a history of autoimmune disease or receiving systemic immunosuppression were excluded from the trial. Peripheral blood for TCR sequencing was collected from all dose cohorts at baseline, on cycle 4 day 1, and on cycle 7 day 1. The samples were taken from a phase I, first-in-human, multicenter, open-label dose-escalation trial of ivuxolimab. Adults with locally advanced or metastatic melanoma, renal cell carcinoma, hepatocellular carcinoma or head and neck squamous cell carcinoma were enrolled in the trial. Before TCR sequencing, CD4+ T cells and CD8+ T cells were sorted from peripheral blood as separate populations.

V is cut back by 2 bases and J by 1 base, with 4 bases in the junction unmatched. From the cysteine up to the phenylalanine, the CDR3 has a length of 15 residues. Just CDR3 DNA is preserved here, 45 bases in frame from base 1. The CDR1 and CDR2 encoded by the germline V gene are MGHRA and YSYEKL. A word on this clone: No antigen is known for it. No much larger clonotype is one base removed from it; base qualities were not supplied.

The chain employs TRBV4-1 and TRBJ1-1, with TRBD1 matching 7 junction bases. The TCR was taken from an adult with an advanced solid tumor such as melanoma, head and neck, liver or kidney cancer. The input for sequencing was CD4+ or CD8+ T cells sorted from blood, taken in a trial of the OX40 agonist ivuxolimab. The sequence in DNA is TGCGCCAGCAGCCAACCGCGGGACAGGAACACTGAAGCTTTCTTT. This is translated as CASSQPRDRNTEAFF.